This T cell receptor beta chain derives from a study of blood T cells in healthy people across ages. Using a J-beta primer mix together with a sample-barcoded 5' primer, a second PCR was run for about 7 to 12 cycles. The study obtained at least 2.5 million CDR3-containing paired-end reads from every sample. Via MiXCR, TCRdb re-called the 5' RACE reads, giving one row per CDR3 protein. Among some 640,000 distinct CDR3 sequences listed, around 45% were seen once. The CDR3 sequence is 15 residues long. The germline V gene has CDR1 LNHNV and CDR2 YYDKDF (reference sequence). V gave up 8 bases and J gave up 5 bases, with 19 bases separating them.

The clonotype comes from a woman aged 55 to 70 in good health. The sample consisted of blood. This sequence joins TRBV15 and TRBJ1-5; perhaps TRBD1 as D (5 bases). The CDR3: CATGTVRGDYQPQHF. The CDR3 coding sequence is TGTGCCACCGGCACGGTAAGGGGAGACTATCAGCCCCAGCATTTT.